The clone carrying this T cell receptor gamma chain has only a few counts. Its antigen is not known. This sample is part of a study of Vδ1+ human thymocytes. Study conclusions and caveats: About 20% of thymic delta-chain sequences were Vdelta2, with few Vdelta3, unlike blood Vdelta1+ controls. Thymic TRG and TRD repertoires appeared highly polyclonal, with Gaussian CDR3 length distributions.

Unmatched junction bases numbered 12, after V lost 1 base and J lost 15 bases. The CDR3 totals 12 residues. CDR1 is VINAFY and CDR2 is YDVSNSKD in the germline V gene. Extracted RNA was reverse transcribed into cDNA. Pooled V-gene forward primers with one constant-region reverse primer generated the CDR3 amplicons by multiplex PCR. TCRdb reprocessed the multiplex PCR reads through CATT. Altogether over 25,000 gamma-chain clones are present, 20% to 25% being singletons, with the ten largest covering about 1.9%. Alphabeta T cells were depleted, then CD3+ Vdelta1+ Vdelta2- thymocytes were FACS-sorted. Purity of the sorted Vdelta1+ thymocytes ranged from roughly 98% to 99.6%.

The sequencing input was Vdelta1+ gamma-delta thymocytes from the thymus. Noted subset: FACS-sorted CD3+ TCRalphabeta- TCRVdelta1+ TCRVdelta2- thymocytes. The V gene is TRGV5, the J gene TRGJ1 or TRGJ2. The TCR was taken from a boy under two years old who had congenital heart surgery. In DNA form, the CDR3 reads TGTGCCACCTGGGACAGAGTCGTCTTGAGACTCTTT. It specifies CATWDRVVLRLF.